A selection of T cell receptor beta chains follows, all from one sample in a study of blood T cell repertoires in COVID-19. Using immunoSEQ multiplex PCR, the repertoire was profiled, and TCRdb retains in-frame clones only, with some absent. The data show 200,000 or so clones, around four fifths seen once. The sequenced sample was peripheral blood. These receptors originate from a man aged 60 to 75 with COVID-19, enrolled during active disease. Both conserved end residues are part of each CDR3. D genes are given only for firm matches. Size is omitted from some rows. Given values are once, few, many or a class for expanded clones.

v_call	d_call	j_call	clone_size	cdr3_nt	cdr3_aa
TRBV2	TRBD2	TRBJ2-7	-	TGTGCCAGCAAAACTAGCGGGTGGAGCTCCTACGAGCAGTACTTC	CASKTSGWSSYEQYF
TRBV3-1/TRBV3-2	-	TRBJ2-2	-	TGTGCCAGCAGCCCTTTTAATCAGGTTTACGGGGAGCTGTTTTTT	CASSPFNQVYGELFF
TRBV19	-	TRBJ1-4	-	TGTGCCAGTAGTATAGACATGGCTCCTGCAACTAATGAAAAACTGTTTTTT	CASSIDMAPATNEKLFF
TRBV19	-	TRBJ1-1	-	TGTGCCAGTAGTATGGGAGAAGACACTGAAGCTTTCTTT	CASSMGEDTEAFF
TRBV2	-	TRBJ2-5	-	TGTGCCAGCCAACAGGGAGAGACCCAGTACTTC	CASQQGETQYF
TRBV28	TRBD1	TRBJ1-2	-	TGTGCCAGCATCCCCCCAGGGGGCGGCTATGGCTACACCTTC	CASIPPGGGYGYTF
TRBV7-2	TRBD2	TRBJ2-3	-	TGTGCCAGCAGCTCAAGGAGAACCGGGACTATTAGCACAGATACGCAGTATTTT	CASSSRRTGTISTDTQYF
TRBV30	-	TRBJ1-5	-	TGTGCCTGGAGTGTACGAGGGAACCAGCCCCAGCATTTT	CAWSVRGNQPQHF
TRBV3-1/TRBV3-2	-	TRBJ1-3	-	TGTGCCAGCAGCATGACCTACAGAGATGGAAACACCATATATTTT	CASSMTYRDGNTIYF
TRBV6-5	-	TRBJ1-4	-	TGTGCCAGCAGTTACCTCACGGGGGGTCGCGAAAAACTGTTTTTT	CASSYLTGGREKLFF
TRBV9	TRBD2	TRBJ2-1	-	TGTGCCAGCAGCGTAGGGCTAGCGGGAAAGGGTTACAATGAGCAGTTCTTC	CASSVGLAGKGYNEQFF
TRBV5-8	-	TRBJ1-6	-	TGTGCCAGCAGCCCCCGAGTGGGCTATTCACCCCTCCACTTT	CASSPRVGYSPLHF
TRBV6-5	-	TRBJ1-2	-	TGTACCAGCAGTTCACCCGGCGGGGGGAACTATGGCTACACCTTC	CTSSSPGGGNYGYTF
TRBV7-2	-	TRBJ1-2	once	TGTGCCAGCAGCGCCCAAACAGGCATCGGCACCTATGGCTACACCTTC	CASSAQTGIGTYGYTF
TRBV2	-	TRBJ1-1	-	TGTGCCAGCAACCGACAGTTCATGAACACTGAAGCTTTCTTT	CASNRQFMNTEAFF
TRBV29-1	-	TRBJ2-5	-	TGCAGCGTTGAAAAGAGTCCACAAGAGACCCAGTACTTC	CSVEKSPQETQYF
TRBV29-1	-	TRBJ2-2	-	TGCAGCGCTAGGTCAGGGACTGGGAACACCGGGGAGCTGTTTTTT	CSARSGTGNTGELFF
TRBV28	-	TRBJ1-2	-	TGTGCCAGCAGTTCCCCGGGAACAGCCCGGGAGGGCTACACCTTC	CASSSPGTAREGYTF
TRBV5-1	-	TRBJ1-1	-	TGCGCCAGCAGCTCATCGGGGGGGATGAACACTGAAGCTTTCTTT	CASSSSGGMNTEAFF
TRBV7-3	TRBD1	TRBJ2-3	-	TGTGCCAGCAGCTTGGACAGGGAGGATACGCAGTATTTT	CASSLDREDTQYF
TRBV19	-	TRBJ2-3	-	TGTGCCAGTAGTTCTGGACACACAGATACGCAGTATTTT	CASSSGHTDTQYF
TRBV19	-	TRBJ1-5	few	TGTGCCAGTAGTATTTACAGGGTTGAACAGCCCCAGCATTTT	CASSIYRVEQPQHF
TRBV15	TRBD2	TRBJ2-3	few	TGTGCCACCAGCAGGGACGCGGGAGTGGATACGCAGTATTTT	CATSRDAGVDTQYF
TRBV4-3	-	TRBJ2-2	-	TGCGCCAGCAGGCCAGGGAAGTCGGCCGGGGAGCTGTTTTTT	CASRPGKSAGELFF
TRBV6-1	-	TRBJ1-1	few	TGTGCCAGCAGTGAATACAGGAACACTGAAGCTTTCTTT	CASSEYRNTEAFF
TRBV18	TRBD1	TRBJ1-3	-	TGTGCCAGCTCCCAACAGGGGGCCTCTGGAAACACCATATATTTT	CASSQQGASGNTIYF
TRBV15	TRBD2	TRBJ2-1	-	TGTGCCACCAGCAAAACTAGCGTTGATGAGCAGTTCTTC	CATSKTSVDEQFF
TRBV6-4	-	TRBJ1-1	-	TGTGCCAGCAGTTACTCCCCGGATACAGGGACCCGGGCTTTCTTT	CASSYSPDTGTRAFF
TRBV4-1	TRBD1	TRBJ1-2	-	TGCGCCAGCAGCCAAGATCGTGGCAGGGGGCGCGACTACACCTTC	CASSQDRGRGRDYTF
TRBV30	TRBD1	TRBJ2-6	-	TGTGCCTGGAGTCCCCGGGACAGGTATCCTTCTGGGGCCAACGTCCTGACTTTC	CAWSPRDRYPSGANVLTF
TRBV30	-	TRBJ1-6	-	TGTGCCTGGAGTATCGCGGATAATTCACCCCTCCACTTT	CAWSIADNSPLHF
TRBV2	TRBD1	TRBJ1-6	-	TGTGCCAGCAGTGAAAAGACAGGGCACAGGAATTCACCCCTCCACTTT	CASSEKTGHRNSPLHF
TRBV6-5	-	TRBJ2-7	-	TGTGCCAGCAGTTACTCACAGGGAATTTACGAGCAGTACTTC	CASSYSQGIYEQYF
TRBV4-1	TRBD1	TRBJ1-2	-	TGCGCCAGCAGCTCTGGGACAGGGGAGATCTATGGCTACACCTTC	CASSSGTGEIYGYTF
TRBV30	TRBD1	TRBJ1-1	few	TGTGCCTGGAATTTCGGACAGGGTTTAACTGAAGCTTTCTTT	CAWNFGQGLTEAFF
TRBV3-1/TRBV3-2	TRBD1	TRBJ2-7	-	TGTGCCAGCAGCCAATTATGGGACAGCTCCTACGAGCAGTACTTC	CASSQLWDSSYEQYF
TRBV6-5	TRBD2	TRBJ2-1	-	TGTGCCACCGGGGGACTAGCGGGATCCAATGAGCAGTTCTTC	CATGGLAGSNEQFF
TRBV7-8	TRBD1	TRBJ1-5	-	TGTGCCAGCAGGGTCGGGACAGGGGGCCTTGTCAATCAGCCCCAGCATTTT	CASRVGTGGLVNQPQHF
TRBV5-4	TRBD2	TRBJ2-5	-	TGTGCCAGCAGCTTGCTTTTTGGGACTAGCGGTTCGTTGGAGACCCAGTACTTC	CASSLLFGTSGSLETQYF
TRBV5-1	-	TRBJ1-1	-	TGCGCCAGCAGCTTGCCACAGTGGAACACTGAAGCTTTCTTT	CASSLPQWNTEAFF
TRBV6-5	TRBD1	TRBJ2-1	-	TGTGCCGCCATGAGGGCAGGGGGATACAATGAGCAGTTCTTC	CAAMRAGGYNEQFF
TRBV5-6	-	TRBJ2-5	-	TGTGCCAGCAGCTGGGCAGGGGTTCAAGAGACCCAGTACTTC	CASSWAGVQETQYF
TRBV2	-	TRBJ2-1	-	TGTGCCAGCAGTGAATTTCGAGGGAGCTCCTACAATGAGCAGTTCTTC	CASSEFRGSSYNEQFF
TRBV5-1	TRBD1	TRBJ1-1	-	TGCGCCAGCAGCGTCCGACAGGGGCAAGGGACTGAAGCTTTCTTT	CASSVRQGQGTEAFF
TRBV10-3	-	TRBJ1-2	-	TGTGCCATCAGTGAGTCTGGAGAAGGACAGAACTATGGCTACACCTTC	CAISESGEGQNYGYTF
TRBV5-6	TRBD1	TRBJ1-6	-	TGTGCCAGCAGCCGGGACAGGGGGTATTCACCCCTCCACTTT	CASSRDRGYSPLHF
TRBV3-1/TRBV3-2	TRBD1	TRBJ2-7	-	TGTGCCAGCAGCCAAGATCTACGACAGGGGGTGGACGAGCAGTACTTC	CASSQDLRQGVDEQYF
TRBV10-1	-	TRBJ1-4	-	TGCGCCAGCAGTGAGTCTGGAGATAATGAAAAACTGTTTTTT	CASSESGDNEKLFF
TRBV27	TRBD1	TRBJ1-1	-	TGTGCCAGCAGTCCAAACAGGGGGGCCCCAGCTTTCTTT	CASSPNRGAPAFF
TRBV30	-	TRBJ1-3	once	TGTGCCTGGAGTGTCTTTTTTGCTGGAAACACCATATATTTT	CAWSVFFAGNTIYF
TRBV7-2	-	TRBJ1-1	few	TGTGCCAGCAGCGTGGACAGCGGTATGAACACTGAAGCTTTCTTT	CASSVDSGMNTEAFF
TRBV19	-	TRBJ2-7	-	TGTGCCAGTAGTCCTCTGCAGGGAAAGAACGAGCAGTACTTC	CASSPLQGKNEQYF